The 21 T cell receptor beta chains reported below all come from one sample, sequenced in a study of response to subunit inactivated influenza vaccine. Via MiXCR, TCRdb re-called the RT-PCR reads, giving one row per CDR3 protein. The profile shows around 790,000 distinct CDR3 sequences, approximately 21% of them singletons. This sample comprised PBMCs from blood, obtained more than 4 days after vaccination. These receptor sequences come from a man aged 45 to 65 who received an inactivated influenza vaccine.

The rearrangement joins TRBV4-3 to TRBJ2-7, with D possibly matching TRBD2 (7 bases). Per germline, CDR1 LGHNA and CDR2 YSLEER. The CDR3 is 17 residues long. V dropped 0 bases and J dropped 4 bases, with 19 bases sitting between them. The CDR3 DNA reads as TGCGCCAGCAGCCAAGAGGATATTCGGAAGGGGGGGTACGAGCAGTACTTC. It translates to CASSQEDIRKGGYEQYF.

This clonotype appeared a few times. The chain is built from TRBV6-2 or TRBV6-3 and TRBJ1-2; tentatively, D is TRBD1 (5 bases). V was pared by 6 bases and J by 7 bases, with 15 bases between. Germline-derived CDR1 and CDR2 are MNHEY and SVGEGT. This CDR3 has 13 amino acids. CDR3 bases: TGTGCCAGCAGCCAGGGACGTTCTGGTGGCTACACCTTC. It encodes CASSQGRSGGYTF.

This clonotype appeared a single time. The rearrangement joins TRBV7-2 to TRBJ2-2; unclear D gene. The ends were cut back, 5 bases at V and 2 bases at J, with 12 bases in the middle. The germline CDR1 and CDR2 sequences are SGHTA and FQGNSA. The CDR3 has 15 residues. The CDR3 DNA reads TGTGCCAGCAGCATGAATCCCCAAAACACCGGGGAGCTGTTTTTT. Residues: CASSMNPQNTGELFF.

The chain couples TRBV24-1 to TRBJ1-1; 7 bases match TRBD1. CDR3 length: 17 amino acids. V was pared by 5 bases and J by 1 base, with 12 bases of the junction left unmatched. Germline loops: CDR1 KGHDR, CDR2 SFDVKD. CDR3: CATSVPARDRENTEAFF. CDR3 nucleotide sequence: TGTGCCACCAGTGTCCCTGCCCGGGACAGAGAGAACACTGAAGCTTTCTTT.

This clonotype appeared a few times. The chain couples TRBV12-3 or TRBV12-4 to TRBJ1-1, with D perhaps matching TRBD1 (5 bases). The CDR3 is 14 residues long. The ends were cut back, 3 bases at V and 5 bases at J, with 13 bases in the middle. The CDR3 sequence is CASSFASRQTEAFF. The DNA for the CDR3 is TGTGCCAGCAGTTTTGCCAGTCGACAGACTGAAGCTTTCTTT.

Points on this clonotype: A read error may produce the germline difference seen at one junction end. The V gene is TRBV27, the J gene TRBJ2-7; D call uncertain. The length of the CDR3 is 14 residues. Germline CDR1 and CDR2: MNHEY and SMNVEV (reference sequence). CDR3 coding DNA: TGCACCAGCAGTTTATCCACAGTGGGGTGCGGGCAGTACTTC. Translated, it gives CTSSLSTVGCGQYF.

Here the CDR3 reads CSAPPTRGHNNEQFF. CDR3 nucleotides: TGCAGTGCCCCCCCCACGCGGGGACACAACAATGAGCAGTTCTTC. This chain joins TRBV20-1 and TRBJ2-1; possibly TRBD1 or TRBD2 for D (6 bases each). The CDR3 has 15 residues. Per the germline V gene, CDR1 is DFQATT and CDR2 is SNEGSKA (reference sequence). The V and J ends lost 6 bases and 5 bases respectively, with 20 bases between them.

In this sample, this clonotype turned up a few times. V gene TRBV24-1 combines with J gene TRBJ2-3; weak D call: TRBD2 (5 bases). CDR1 KGHDR and CDR2 SFDVKD come from the germline V gene. Trimming pared 3 bases from V and 2 bases from J, leaving 14 bases between. The CDR3 loop spans 16 amino acids. DNA for the CDR3: TGTGCCACCAGTGATCCGGCAGGACTTGTCACAGATACGCAGTATTTT. As protein: CATSDPAGLVTDTQYF.

V usage is TRBV4-3 and J usage is TRBJ2-5, with 14 bases aligning to TRBD2. The CDR3 has 17 residues. Germline lookup yields CDR1 LGHNA and CDR2 YSLEER. The J segment lost 4 bases and the V segment lost 3 bases, leaving 7 bases of the junction unmatched. In DNA form, the CDR3 reads TGCGCCAGCAGCCAGGGACTAGCGGGAGAGGTGGGAGAGACCCAGTACTTC. This gives the protein CASSQGLAGEVGETQYF.

This clonotype was found a few times. This rearrangement joins TRBV7-9 to TRBJ1-5; TRBD1 matches 9 bases. Germline V gene data show CDR1 as SEHNR and CDR2 as FQNEAQ (reference sequence). J gave up 0 bases and V 8 bases, and 8 bases lay outside the gene matches. The CDR3 is 16 amino acids. The chain's CDR3 is CASSGTGTNSNQPQHF. CDR3 DNA: TGTGCCAGCTCCGGGACAGGGACAAATAGCAATCAGCCCCAGCATTTT.

This sequence joins TRBV6-2 or TRBV6-3 and TRBJ2-2; TRBD1 matches 9 bases. The trim removed 6 bases at V and 5 bases at J, leaving 4 bases unmatched. CDR1 MNHEY and CDR2 SVGEGT come from the germline V gene. This CDR3 has 14 amino acids. CDR3 sequence (DNA): TGTGCCAGCAGGACAGGGGGATGGACCGGGGAGCTGTTTTTT. Its translation is CASRTGGWTGELFF.

This clonotype was counted once. This chain joins TRBV6-2 or TRBV6-3 and TRBJ2-7, with TRBD1 as a possible D gene (6 bases). CDR1 and CDR2 (germline): MNHEY, SVGEGT. With 9 bases removed from V and 6 bases from J, the gap between germline ends came to 21 bases. The CDR3 covers 14 residues. As DNA, the CDR3 is TGTGCCAGTCATCCAGGGGCACGTATCAGCGAGCAGTACTTC. It is translated as CASHPGARISEQYF.

This clonotype turned up a few times. J is TRBJ2-7 and V is TRBV5-6; D is ambiguous. The CDR3 extends over 12 amino acids. The V gene lost 3 bases and the J gene lost 5 bases, with 9 bases spanning the gap. Looked up from germline, CDR1 is SGHDT and CDR2 is YYEEEE. This chain's CDR3 is CASSSEWDEQYF. CDR3 bases: TGTGCCAGCAGCTCGGAGTGGGACGAGCAGTACTTC.

J is TRBJ2-1 and V is TRBV29-1; a weak D match, TRBD2 (5 bases). The CDR3 runs 16 residues. Deletions cut 6 bases from V and 7 bases from J, with 25 bases between. CDR1 is SQVTM and CDR2 is ANQGSEA in the germline V gene. CDR3 residues: CSVQHARDTWSNEQFF. CDR3 nucleotides: TGCAGCGTCCAACACGCCCGGGATACCTGGTCGAATGAGCAGTTCTTC.

This clonotype was counted a few times. The V call is TRBV12-3 or TRBV12-4, the J call TRBJ1-2, with 9 bases identical to TRBD1. The CDR3 spans 14 residues. After removal of 8 bases from V and 3 bases from J, the junction contained 7 bases not matched to a gene. CDR3 amino acids: CASSGTGNHYGYTF. CDR3 nucleotide sequence: TGTGCCAGCTCCGGGACAGGGAACCACTATGGCTACACCTTC.

This clonotype was detected only a few times. The V and J genes are TRBV6-2 or TRBV6-3 and TRBJ2-1, with 8 bases that match TRBD2. The J segment lost 7 bases and the V segment lost 7 bases, leaving 15 bases of the junction unmatched. The germline gives CDR1 MNHEY, CDR2 SVGEGT. CDR3 length: 16 residues. The CDR3 DNA reads TGTGCCAGCACCGCCTCCGGGACTAGGGGCTGGAATGAGCAGTTCTTC. Translation: CASTASGTRGWNEQFF.

This chain links TRBV12-3 or TRBV12-4 with TRBJ2-4; D possibly corresponds to TRBD1 (6 bases). V lost 6 bases and J 7 bases, leaving 13 bases between the germline ends. The CDR3 covers 13 residues. DNA of the CDR3: TGTGCCAGCAGCCCAGCAGGGGTGAACATTCAGTACTTC. Translated: CASSPAGVNIQYF.

The CDR3 DNA reads TGCAGCGTTGGCCAAACCAGGGGCCGGAACACTGAAGCTTTCTTT. It codes for CSVGQTRGRNTEAFF. The chain links TRBV29-1 to TRBJ1-1, with TRBD1 as a possible D gene (6 bases). CDR1 and CDR2 from the germline V gene are SQVTM and ANQGSEA. The V gene lost 4 bases and the J gene lost 1 base, with 16 bases spanning the gap. The CDR3 sequence is 15 residues long.

This clonotype was seen more than once but under ten times. The chain has TRBV25-1 and TRBJ2-5; D is perhaps TRBD2 (6 bases). The V end lost 0 bases, the J end lost 0 bases, and 14 bases lay between the germline ends. The CDR3 runs 17 residues. The germline gives CDR1 MGHDK, CDR2 SYGVNS. The CDR3 sequence is CASSEYVGGKNQETQYF. In nucleotides, the CDR3 is TGTGCCAGCAGTGAATATGTGGGGGGAAAGAACCAAGAGACCCAGTACTTC.

This clonotype turned up a few times. J is TRBJ2-1 and V is TRBV7-2, with 8 bases fitting TRBD2. This CDR3 comprises 17 residues. Looked up from germline, CDR1 is SGHTA and CDR2 is FQGNSA. V trimming: 1 base; J trimming: 5 bases; junction bases outside the gene matches: 10. In nucleotides, the CDR3 is TGTGCCAGCAGCTTAGGAGGAGCGGGGGAGTACAACAATGAGCAGTTCTTC. Amino acid sequence: CASSLGGAGEYNNEQFF.

The chain uses TRBV6-1 and TRBJ1-1; D possibly corresponds to TRBD1 (6 bases). Germline assignment: CDR1 MNHNS and CDR2 SASEGT. CDR3 length equals 18 residues. Between the trimmed V and J ends, which lost 5 bases and 7 bases, there was a span of 29 bases. As DNA, the CDR3 is TGTGCCAGCAGTACCACTACACGTGGGACACTACGAGGCAGTGAAGCTTTCTTT. Encoded protein: CASSTTTRGTLRGSEAFF.